This TCR beta chain is from a study of blood T cell repertoires in COVID-19. As processed by the authors: Estimation of nucleated cell counts relied on the amplification of reference gene primers. Data came from immunoSEQ multiplex PCR; TCRdb stores just in-frame clones and leaves some out. That table furnishes V, J and clone size, whereas the DNA furnished D and trimming. The profile shows 150,000 or so clones, 80% to 90% of them singletons. The sequence came from a woman older than 75 with acute or convalescent COVID-19. Material: peripheral blood.

Here the CDR3 DNA reads TGTGCCAGCAGCTCTAGGTCAAATGAAAAACTGTTTTTT. Amino acid sequence: CASSSRSNEKLFF. The chain carries TRBV7-9 and TRBJ1-4; no clear D gene. Deletions cut 4 bases from V and 5 bases from J, with 8 bases between. The CDR3 extends over 13 amino acids. Per germline, CDR1 SEHNR and CDR2 FQNEAQ (reference sequence).